The T cell receptor beta chain under discussion was sequenced for a study of T cells in Graves' hyperthyroidism and ophthalmopathy. This clonotype was recorded a few times. The source material, RNA transcripts, was used to amplify TCR beta CDR3 regions. TCR CDR3 regions were first amplified by RT-PCR with HTBI primers. TCRdb re-called the multiplex PCR reads through MiXCR, storing one row per CDR3 protein. The repertoire holds 410,000 or so distinct CDR3 sequences, with around 15% as singletons. Germline V gene data show CDR1 as DFQATT and CDR2 as SNEGSKA (reference sequence). The junction had 7 bases not matched to a gene; V was cut back by 5 bases and J by 3 bases. This CDR3 comprises 15 residues.

V gene TRBV20-1 combines with J gene TRBJ2-3; 11 positions agree with TRBD2. This receptor was identified in a man younger than 30 with Graves' ophthalmopathy. The material sequenced was blood. This chain's CDR3 is CSAYVLAGGTDTQYF. The CDR3 coding sequence is TGCAGTGCTTACGTTCTAGCGGGAGGAACAGATACGCAGTATTTT.